The 3 T cell receptor beta chains below were found in one sample sequenced in a study of T cell changes during pregnancy in multiple sclerosis. TCRdb keeps only in-frame clones here, not all; method: immunoSEQ multiplex PCR. The table records some 46,000 clones, roughly 92% of them present only once. The sample consisted of peripheral blood, taken in the third trimester of pregnancy. All receptors come from a female donor with multiple sclerosis, enrolled in a pregnancy study.

This clone appeared once. CDR3: CASSKDDSGRRNEQFF. The CDR3 DNA follows: TGTGCCAGCAGCAAAGATGATAGCGGGAGGAGAAATGAGCAGTTCTTC. The chain employs TRBV21-1 and TRBJ2-1; TRBD2 is the table's D call and was not checked against the DNA. TRBV21-1 is labeled a pseudogene. The length of the CDR3 is 16 residues.

CDR3 DNA sequence: TGTGCCAGCAGTTACTCGACTAGCGCGCCATACAATGAGCAGTTCTTC. Translation: CASSYSTSAPYNEQFF. This chain uses TRBV6-5 with TRBJ2-1; 8 positions match TRBD2. The CDR3 is made up of 16 amino acids. The germline V gene has CDR1 MNHEY and CDR2 SVGAGI. J gave up 4 bases and V 0 bases, and 5 bases lay outside the gene matches.

The J gene is TRBJ1-5, the V gene TRBV10-3; D perhaps matches TRBD1 (6 bases). The CDR3 extends over 15 amino acids. V was cut by 0 bases and J by 3 bases, with 9 bases left in between. Germline CDR1 reads ENHRY; CDR2 reads SYGVKD. The CDR3 DNA reads as TGTGCCATCAGTGAGTCTGGGGGCGCCAATCAGCCCCAGCATTTT. It codes for CAISESGGANQPQHF.